Detailed here is one T cell receptor beta chain. The data belong to a study of blood T cell repertoires in COVID-19. The wider study: Donors in the United States, Italy and Spain gave samples during acute or convalescent COVID-19. The analysed material was cDNA or gDNA that came from T cells, B-cell-depleted T cells, or PBMCs.

Under the authors' procedure: Researchers report that nucleated cell counts were estimated from reference gene primer amplification. Profiled with immunoSEQ multiplex PCR; TCRdb holds only in-frame clones, not every one. V and J calls and clone size are as listed in that table; D and trimming were resolved from the DNA. The sample includes tens of thousands of clones, roughly 84% of them seen just once. The V gene's germline CDR1 is SGHRS and CDR2 YFSETQ. V was pared by 5 bases and J by 2 bases, with 12 bases between. This CDR3 contains 14 residues. The V call is TRBV5-1, the J call TRBJ2-3; D gene unclear. This TCR was recovered from a woman older than 75 with acute or convalescent COVID-19. Specimen: peripheral blood. CDR3 sequence (DNA): TGCGCCAGCAGTCCAGACTTATACACAGATACGCAGTATTTT. It translates to CASSPDLYTDTQYF.